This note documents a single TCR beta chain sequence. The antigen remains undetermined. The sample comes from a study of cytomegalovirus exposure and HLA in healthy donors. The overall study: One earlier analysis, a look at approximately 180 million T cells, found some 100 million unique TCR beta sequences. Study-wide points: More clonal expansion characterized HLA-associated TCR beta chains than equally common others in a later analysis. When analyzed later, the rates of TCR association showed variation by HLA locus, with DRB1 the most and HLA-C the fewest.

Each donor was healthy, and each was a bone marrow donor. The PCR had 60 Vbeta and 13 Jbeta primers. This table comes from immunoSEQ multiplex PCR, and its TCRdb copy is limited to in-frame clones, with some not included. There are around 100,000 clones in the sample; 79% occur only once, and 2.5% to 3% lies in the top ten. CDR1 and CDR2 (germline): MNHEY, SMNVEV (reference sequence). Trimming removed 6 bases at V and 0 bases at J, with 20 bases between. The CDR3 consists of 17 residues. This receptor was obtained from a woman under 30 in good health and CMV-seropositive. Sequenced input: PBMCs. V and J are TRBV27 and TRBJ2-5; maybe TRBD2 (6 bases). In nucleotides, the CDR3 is TGTGCCAGCAGCCGATTCCAACGACTAGTCGACCAAGAGACCCAGTACTTC. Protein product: CASSRFQRLVDQETQYF.